This section outlines one T cell receptor beta chain sequence together with its context. Its antigen is not identified. The sample originates from a study of cytomegalovirus exposure and HLA in healthy donors. Background on the study: Roughly 80 million unique TCRs from HLA-typed donors made up an early data release. Membership in the Caucasian-associated ancestry cluster was found for around 81% of nearly 400 genotyped donors. Study-wide results and caveats: Fewer than 200 TCR beta chains were listed as cytomegalovirus-associated. Some V segments, including TRBV6-2 and TRBV6-3, were excluded as indistinguishable.

The PCR used 60 Vbeta and 13 Jbeta primers. Libraries were prepared by immunoSEQ multiplex PCR; TCRdb keeps only in-frame clonotypes and omits some of them. The sample yields 150,000 to 200,000 clones, around 82% seen once. Germline lookup yields CDR1 GTSNPN and CDR2 SVGIG (reference sequence). Trimming took 0 bases from V and 1 from J, leaving 9 bases between them. The CDR3 spans 14 residues. The origin of this receptor is a woman in her twenties or thirties in good health and CMV-seropositive. The chain uses TRBV30 and TRBJ1-1, with D unclear. Specimen: PBMCs. CDR3 sequence reads: CAWSVGLGNTEAFF. The CDR3 DNA reads as TGTGCCTGGAGTGTAGGTCTAGGGAACACTGAAGCTTTCTTT. The full variable domain, in which reference TRBV30 and TRBJ1-1 provide the parts outside the CDR3, is SQTIHQWPATLVQPVGSPLSLECTVEGTSNPNLYWYRQAAGRGLQLLFYSVGIGQISSEVPQNLSASRPQDRQFILSSKKLLLSDSGFYLCAWSVGLGNTEAFFGQGTRLTVV.